This T cell receptor (beta chain) was documented in a study of T cells in Graves' hyperthyroidism and ophthalmopathy. There were TCR beta CDR3 regions amplified from RNA transcripts. A first-round RT-PCR of the TCR CDR3 used the HTBI primer set. TCRdb re-called the multiplex PCR reads through MiXCR, storing one row per CDR3 protein. There are hundreds of thousands of distinct CDR3 sequences in the sample; about 17% occur only once, and over 15% lies in the top ten. This CDR3 spans 11 amino acids. V was cut by 8 bases and J by 3 bases, with 7 bases left in between. Germline loops: CDR1 MNHEY, CDR2 SMNVEV (reference sequence).

This chain links TRBV27 with TRBJ1-2, with a tentative D call TRBD1 (6 bases). This sequence was found in a woman aged 50 to 60 with Graves' hyperthyroidism that later progressed to Graves' ophthalmopathy. Sequenced sample: blood. Here the CDR3 DNA reads TGTGCCAGCCGGACAGACTATGGCTACACCTTC. This gives the protein CASRTDYGYTF.